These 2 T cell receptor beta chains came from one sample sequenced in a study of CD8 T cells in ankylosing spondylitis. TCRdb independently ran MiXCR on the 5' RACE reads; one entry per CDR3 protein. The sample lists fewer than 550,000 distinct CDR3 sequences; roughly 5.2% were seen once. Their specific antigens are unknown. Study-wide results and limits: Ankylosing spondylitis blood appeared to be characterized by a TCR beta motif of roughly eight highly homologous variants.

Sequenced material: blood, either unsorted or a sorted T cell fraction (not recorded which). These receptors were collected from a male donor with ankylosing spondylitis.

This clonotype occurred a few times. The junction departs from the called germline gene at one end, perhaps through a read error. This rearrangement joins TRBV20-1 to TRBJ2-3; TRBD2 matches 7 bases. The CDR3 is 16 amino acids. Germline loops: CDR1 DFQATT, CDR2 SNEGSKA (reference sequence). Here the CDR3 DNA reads TGCTGTGCGTGGTTAGCGGGCAGGGAAATCACAGATACGCAGTATTTT. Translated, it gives CCAWLAGREITDTQYF.

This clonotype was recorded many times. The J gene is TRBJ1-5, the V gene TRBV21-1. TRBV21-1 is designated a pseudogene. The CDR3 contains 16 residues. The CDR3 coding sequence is TGTGCCAGCAGCAAGAGGCGGCCCTGGGGCAATCAGCCCCAGCATTTT. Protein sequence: CASSKRRPWGNQPQHF.